Below, one T cell receptor (beta chain) is given with its context. These data are taken from a study of brain T cells in children with intractable seizures. Surgery cases with the highest brain T cell transcript signatures were chosen for sequencing. Deletions cut 2 bases from V and 5 bases from J, with 9 bases between. Germline lookup yields CDR1 MNHEY and CDR2 SVGAGI. This CDR3 has 13 residues. Sequenced by immunoSEQ multiplex PCR; TCRdb stores in-frame clones only, minus some. The sample carries around 80,000 clones, around 91% recorded once. The input for sequencing was peripheral blood, taken at surgery. The clonotype comes from a girl aged 2-10 years with Rasmussen encephalitis and intractable seizures. The chain joins TRBV6-5 to TRBJ1-2; D is undetermined. Here the CDR3 reads CASSYAEAYGYTF. The CDR3 DNA sequence: TGTGCCAGCAGTTACGCCGAAGCTTATGGCTACACCTTC.